Shown below are 11 T cell receptor beta chains from a single sample sequenced in a study of blood T cells in healthy people across ages (dated by TCRdb to the mid-2010s). Receptor amplification or capture employed 5' RACE. The instrument given in TCRdb is Illumina HiSeq 2500. A second PCR of about 7 to 12 cycles was run with a J-beta primer mix and a sample-barcoded 5' primer. The raw public data were reprocessed by TCRdb itself: fastp quality trimming at Q25, MiXCR clonotype calling, in-frame beta chains only. One record per CDR3 amino acid sequence lists the most common genes and DNA. The sample has around 990,000 distinct CDR3 sequences on record, approximately 25% of them singletons. About 0.8% of the sample rests with the top ten. This sample was shared with a second study, whose subject was T cells of mothers and their children.

The sequencing input was blood. The receptor source for this set is a girl aged 2 to 9 in good health.

A few counts support this clonotype. A read error may produce the germline difference seen at one junction end. V is TRBV3-1 and J is TRBJ1-3; unclear D gene. Germline lookup yields CDR1 LGHDT and CDR2 YNNKEL (reference sequence). This CDR3 contains 14 residues. The CDR3 region is CASSQGRQGLEAQF. The CDR3 coding sequence is TGTGCCAGCAGCCAGGGTCGTCAAGGCCTAGAGGCGCAGTTT.

This clonotype was picked up a small number of times. Its ends do not fully match the called genes, so a read error is possible. The chain recombines TRBV6-6 with TRBJ1-4, with 8 bases fitting TRBD1. The CDR3 extends over 15 amino acids. Germline values: CDR1 MNHNY, CDR2 SVGAGI (reference sequence). DNA of the CDR3: TGTGCCAGCAGTGAGGACAGGGCTTTGTCTGAAGAACTGTTTTTT. Translating gives CASSEDRALSEELFF.

This clonotype turned up a few times. DNA for the CDR3: TGCAGTGCTAGAGACTTAGGGACTAGCGGGGGGGCAGGTGAGCAGTTCTTC. Translated, it gives CSARDLGTSGGAGEQFF. The rearrangement links TRBV20-1 to TRBJ2-5, with 16 positions matching TRBD2. The better agreement between TRBJ2-1 and the DNA end casts doubt on the J call. CDR3 size: 17 residues. Germline loops: CDR1 DFQATT, CDR2 SNEGSKA (reference sequence).

The rearrangement uses TRBV29-1 and TRBJ2-7; D remains ambiguous. The germline gives CDR1 SQVTM, CDR2 ANQGSEA. This CDR3 region has 14 residues. The germline V and J ends were trimmed by 5 bases and 5 bases, with 19 bases remaining between them. The DNA of the CDR3 is TGCAGCGTTACTTCTAGTGGAAATTGGGACGAGCAGTACTTC. Protein: CSVTSSGNWDEQYF.

The chain carries TRBV28 and TRBJ1-2, with D hard to call. This CDR3 has 10 residues. Germline V CDR1 and CDR2: MDHEN, SYDVKM. Trimming took 8 bases from V and 8 from J, leaving 9 bases between them. This chain's CDR3 is CASRSEGYTF. The DNA for the CDR3 is TGTGCCAGCCGAAGTGAGGGCTACACCTTC.

This clonotype appeared a few times. CDR3 DNA sequence: TGCAGCGTTGGACAGGGGGCTAATGAAAAACTGTTTTTT. It is translated as CSVGQGANEKLFF. This rearrangement joins TRBV29-1 to TRBJ1-4; TRBD1 matches 9 bases. The CDR3 totals 13 residues. Germline-derived CDR1 and CDR2 are SQVTM and ANQGSEA. The ends lost 4 bases at V and 3 bases at J; junction bases unmatched: 0. The variable domain in full, completed from reference TRBV29-1 and TRBJ1-4, reads SAVISQKPSRDICQRGTSLTIQCQVDSQVTMMFWYRQQPGQSLTLIATANQGSEATYESGFVIDKFPISRPNLTFSTLTVSNMSPEDSSIYLCSVGQGANEKLFFGSGTQLSVL.

The sample holds a few counts of this clonotype. The gene calls are TRBV6-2 or TRBV6-3 and TRBJ2-3, with D tentatively TRBD2 (5 bases). Trimming pared 7 bases from V and 10 bases from J, leaving 18 bases between. This CDR3 region has 13 residues. Germline V CDR1 and CDR2: MNHEY, SVGEGT. The DNA of the CDR3 is TGTGCCAGCAACCCCAGGAGCACGAGGGCGCAGTATTTT. Amino acids: CASNPRSTRAQYF.

This clonotype was counted only a few times. The chain employs TRBV9 and TRBJ2-3; D possibly corresponds to TRBD1 (5 bases). CDR1 is SGDLS, CDR2 YYNGEE, per germline. V lost 4 bases and J 2 bases, leaving 11 bases between the germline ends. The CDR3 consists of 14 residues. CDR3 sequence: CASSPRVPTDTQYF. As DNA, the CDR3 is TGTGCCAGCAGCCCCAGGGTCCCCACAGATACGCAGTATTTT.

This clonotype occurred a few times. This chain joins TRBV5-1 and TRBJ2-5; 7 nucleotides match TRBD1. The length of the CDR3 is 14 residues. Germline V gene lookup returns CDR1 SGHRS and CDR2 YFSETQ. V lost 3 bases to trimming and J lost 4 bases; unmatched junction nucleotides: 6. CDR3 nucleotides: TGCGCCAGCAGCTCCTCGACAGGGCGAGAGACCCAGTACTTC. Translated, it gives CASSSSTGRETQYF.

This chain joins TRBV10-3 and TRBJ2-7; TRBD2 might be the D (5 bases). Looked up from germline, CDR1 is ENHRY and CDR2 is SYGVKD. The CDR3 has 14 residues. With 0 bases removed from V and 12 bases from J, the gap between germline ends came to 18 bases. The CDR3 DNA reads as TGTGCCATCAGTGAGTCGACGGGGTCTGGTGGTATGTACTTC. It codes for CAISESTGSGGMYF.

The chain combines TRBV3-1 with TRBJ2-5; 8 bases map to TRBD2. The CDR3 covers 14 residues. J lost 2 bases, V lost 3 bases, and 2 bases had no gene match. In germline, CDR1 is LGHDT, CDR2 YNNKEL (reference sequence). The CDR3 reads CASSHRGGQETQYF. CDR3 nucleotides: TGTGCCAGCAGCCACCGGGGGGGTCAAGAGACCCAGTACTTC.